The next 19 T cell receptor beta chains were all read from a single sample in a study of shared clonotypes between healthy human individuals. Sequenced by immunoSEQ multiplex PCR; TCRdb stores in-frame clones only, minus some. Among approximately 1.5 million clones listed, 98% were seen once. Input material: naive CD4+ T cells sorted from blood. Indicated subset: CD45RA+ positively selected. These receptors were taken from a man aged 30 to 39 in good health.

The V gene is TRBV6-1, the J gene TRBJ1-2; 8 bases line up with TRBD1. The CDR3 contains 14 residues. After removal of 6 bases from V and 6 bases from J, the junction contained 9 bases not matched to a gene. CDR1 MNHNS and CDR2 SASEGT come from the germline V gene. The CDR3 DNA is TGTGCCAGCAGGCAGGACAGGGTTTTAGATGGCTACACCTTC. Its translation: CASRQDRVLDGYTF.

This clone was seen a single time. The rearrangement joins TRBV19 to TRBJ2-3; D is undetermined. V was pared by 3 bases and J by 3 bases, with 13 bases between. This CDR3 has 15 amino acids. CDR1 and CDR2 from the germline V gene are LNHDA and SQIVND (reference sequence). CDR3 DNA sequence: TGTGCCAGTAGTATCGGCACGGACGGGACAGATACGCAGTATTTT. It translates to CASSIGTDGTDTQYF.

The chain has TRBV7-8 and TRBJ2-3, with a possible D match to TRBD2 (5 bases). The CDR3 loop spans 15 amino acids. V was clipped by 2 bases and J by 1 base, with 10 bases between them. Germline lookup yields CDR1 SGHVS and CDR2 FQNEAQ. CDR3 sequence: CASSLSLVRTDTQYF. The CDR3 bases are TGTGCCAGCAGCTTATCACTAGTTCGCACAGATACGCAGTATTTT. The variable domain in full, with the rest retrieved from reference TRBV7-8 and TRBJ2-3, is GAGVSQSPRYKVAKRGQDVALRCDPISGHVSLFWYQQALGQGPEFLTYFQNEAQLDKSGLPSDRFFAERPEGSVSTLKIQRTQQEDSAVYLCASSLSLVRTDTQYFGPGTRLTVL.

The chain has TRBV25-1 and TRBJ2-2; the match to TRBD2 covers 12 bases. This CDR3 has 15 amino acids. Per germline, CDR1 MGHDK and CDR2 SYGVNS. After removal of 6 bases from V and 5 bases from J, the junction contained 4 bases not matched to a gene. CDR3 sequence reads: CASRPSGRDTGELFF. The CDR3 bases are TGTGCCAGCAGACCTAGCGGGAGGGATACCGGGGAGCTGTTTTTT.

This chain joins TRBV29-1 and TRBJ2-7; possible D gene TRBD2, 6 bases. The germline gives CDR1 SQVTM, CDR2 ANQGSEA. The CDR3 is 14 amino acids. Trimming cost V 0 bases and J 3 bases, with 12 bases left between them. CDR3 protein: CSVEDFGRGYEQYF. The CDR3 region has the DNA TGCAGCGTTGAAGATTTTGGGCGGGGCTACGAGCAGTACTTC.

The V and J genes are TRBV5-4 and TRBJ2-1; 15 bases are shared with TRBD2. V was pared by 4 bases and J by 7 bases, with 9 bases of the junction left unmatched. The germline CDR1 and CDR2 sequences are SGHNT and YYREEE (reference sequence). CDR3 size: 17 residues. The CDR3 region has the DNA TGTGCCAGCAGCCGGGCGGGGGGGACTAGCGGGAGGAATGAGCAGTTCTTC. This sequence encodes CASSRAGGTSGRNEQFF.

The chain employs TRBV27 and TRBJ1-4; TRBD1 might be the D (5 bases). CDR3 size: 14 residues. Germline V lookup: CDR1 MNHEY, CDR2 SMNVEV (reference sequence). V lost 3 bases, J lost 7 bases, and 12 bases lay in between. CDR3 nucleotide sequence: TGTGCCAGCAGTTTCAGACAAAGGGGTGAAAAACTGTTTTTT. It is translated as CASSFRQRGEKLFF.

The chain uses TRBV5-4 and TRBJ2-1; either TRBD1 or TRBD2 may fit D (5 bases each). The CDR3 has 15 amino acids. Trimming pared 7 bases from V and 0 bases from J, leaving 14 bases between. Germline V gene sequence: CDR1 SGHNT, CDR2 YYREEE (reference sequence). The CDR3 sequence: CASLPGTRSYNEQFF. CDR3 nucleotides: TGTGCCAGCTTGCCCGGGACCCGCTCCTACAATGAGCAGTTCTTC.

The CDR3 is CASSYLGLAYNEQFF. CDR3 DNA: TGTGCCAGCAGTTACTTGGGACTAGCGTACAATGAGCAGTTCTTC. The chain employs TRBV6-5 and TRBJ2-1; TRBD2 aligns across 10 bases. Germline values: CDR1 MNHEY, CDR2 SVGAGI. This CDR3 is 15 amino acids long. V lost 1 base and J lost 4; bases outside the gene matches: 1.

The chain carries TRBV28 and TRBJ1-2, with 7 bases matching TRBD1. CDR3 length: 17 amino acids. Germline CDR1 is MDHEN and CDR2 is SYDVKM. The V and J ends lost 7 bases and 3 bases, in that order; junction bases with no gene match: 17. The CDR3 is CASTSGGGGGQYYGYTF. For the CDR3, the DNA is TGTGCCAGCACGAGCGGGGGAGGGGGCGGACAATACTATGGCTACACCTTC.

CDR3 DNA: TGTGCCAGCAGTACCATTTGGGACAGGGGGTCCCTTTATGGCTACACCTTC. This gives the protein CASSTIWDRGSLYGYTF. The rearrangement joins TRBV28 to TRBJ1-2, with 11 bases matching TRBD1. The CDR3 loop spans 17 amino acids. Trimming removed 5 bases from V and 5 bases from J; junction bases left unmatched: 13. Germline values: CDR1 MDHEN, CDR2 SYDVKM.

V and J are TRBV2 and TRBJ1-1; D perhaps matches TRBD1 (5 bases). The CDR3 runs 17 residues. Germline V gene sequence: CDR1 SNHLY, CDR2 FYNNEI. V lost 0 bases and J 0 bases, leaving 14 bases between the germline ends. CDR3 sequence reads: CASSEAQQVLMNTEAFF. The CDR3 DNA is TGTGCCAGCAGTGAAGCCCAACAGGTCCTCATGAACACTGAAGCTTTCTTT.

In nucleotides, the CDR3 is TGTGCCAGCAGTGTGGAGCCCTATGGGGAGCAGTACTTC. It translates to CASSVEPYGEQYF. The chain uses TRBV6-4 and TRBJ2-7; D is ambiguous. Trimming removed 4 bases from V and 7 bases from J, with 14 bases in between. CDR1 and CDR2 from the germline V gene are MRHNA and SNTAGT. The CDR3 is made up of 13 amino acids.

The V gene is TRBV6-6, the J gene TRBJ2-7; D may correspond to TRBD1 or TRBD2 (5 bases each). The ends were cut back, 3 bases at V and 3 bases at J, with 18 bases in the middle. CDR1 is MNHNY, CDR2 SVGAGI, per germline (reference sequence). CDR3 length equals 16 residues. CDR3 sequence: CASSYPRGSGDYEQYF. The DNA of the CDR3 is TGTGCCAGCAGTTATCCTCGGGGCAGTGGGGACTACGAGCAGTACTTC.

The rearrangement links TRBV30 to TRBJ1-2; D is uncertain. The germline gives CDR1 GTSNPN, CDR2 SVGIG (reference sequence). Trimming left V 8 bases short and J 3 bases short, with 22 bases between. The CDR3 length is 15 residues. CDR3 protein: CARSTERLVDYGYTF. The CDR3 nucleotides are TGTGCCCGGTCGACCGAGAGACTGGTTGACTATGGCTACACCTTC.

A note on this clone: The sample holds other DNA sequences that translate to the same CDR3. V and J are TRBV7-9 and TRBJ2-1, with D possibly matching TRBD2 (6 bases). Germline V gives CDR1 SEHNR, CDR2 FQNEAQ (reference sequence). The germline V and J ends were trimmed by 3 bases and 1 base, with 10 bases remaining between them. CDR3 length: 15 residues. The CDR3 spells CASSFASGSYNEQFF. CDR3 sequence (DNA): TGTGCCAGCAGCTTCGCCAGCGGGTCCTACAATGAGCAGTTCTTC. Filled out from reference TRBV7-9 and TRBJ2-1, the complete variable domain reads DTGVSQNPRHKITKRGQNVTFRCDPISEHNRLYWYRQTLGQGPEFLTYFQNEAQLEKSRLLSDRFSAERPKGSFSTLEIQRTEQGDSAMYLCASSFASGSYNEQFFGPGTRLTVL.

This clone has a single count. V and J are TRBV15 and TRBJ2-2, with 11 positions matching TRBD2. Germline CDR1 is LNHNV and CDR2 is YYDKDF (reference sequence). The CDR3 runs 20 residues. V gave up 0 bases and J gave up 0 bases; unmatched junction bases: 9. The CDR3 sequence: CATSRDPVLAGGPNTGELFF. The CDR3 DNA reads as TGTGCCACCAGCAGAGATCCCGTCCTAGCGGGAGGACCGAACACCGGGGAGCTGTTTTTT.

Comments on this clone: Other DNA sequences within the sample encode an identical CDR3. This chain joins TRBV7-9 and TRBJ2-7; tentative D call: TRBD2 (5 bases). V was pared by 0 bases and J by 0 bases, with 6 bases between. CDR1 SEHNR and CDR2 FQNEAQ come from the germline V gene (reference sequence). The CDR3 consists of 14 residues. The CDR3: CASSLARDSYEQYF. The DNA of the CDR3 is TGTGCCAGCAGCTTAGCCCGGGACTCCTACGAGCAGTACTTC.

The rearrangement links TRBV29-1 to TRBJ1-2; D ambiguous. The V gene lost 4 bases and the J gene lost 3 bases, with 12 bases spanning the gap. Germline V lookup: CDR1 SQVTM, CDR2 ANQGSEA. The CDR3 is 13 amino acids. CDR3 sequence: CSVARDWDYGYTF. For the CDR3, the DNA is TGCAGCGTTGCAAGGGATTGGGACTATGGCTACACCTTC. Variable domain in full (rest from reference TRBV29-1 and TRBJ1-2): SAVISQKPSRDICQRGTSLTIQCQVDSQVTMMFWYRQQPGQSLTLIATANQGSEATYESGFVIDKFPISRPNLTFSTLTVSNMSPEDSSIYLCSVARDWDYGYTFGSGTRLTVV.